This T cell receptor beta chain derives from a study of blood T cell repertoires in COVID-19. Across the whole study: Samples of COVID-19 (acute and convalescent) were obtained from the United States, Italy and Spain.

There are 17 residues in the CDR3. After removal of 0 bases from V and 0 bases from J, the junction contained 6 bases not matched to a gene. Germline assignment: CDR1 ENHRY and CDR2 SYGVKD. This table comes from immunoSEQ multiplex PCR, and its TCRdb copy is limited to in-frame clones, with some not included. Among around 260,000 clones, roughly 80% were seen once, and the ten largest hold under 5%. The receptor comes from a man aged 55 to 70 with acute or convalescent COVID-19. The specimen sequenced was peripheral blood. The chain is built from TRBV10-3 and TRBJ2-3; 7 bases map to TRBD2. CDR3 bases: TGTGCCATCAGTGAGTCGTGGCTAGCGGAGAGCACAGATACGCAGTATTTT. Protein sequence: CAISESWLAESTDTQYF.